This TCR beta chain was sequenced in a study of cytomegalovirus exposure and HLA in healthy donors. Across the study: The use of the same platform for the approximately 130 validation repertoires and the 650 to 850 first-cohort repertoires was reported by a later analysis.

V gave up 3 bases and J gave up 1 base, with 12 bases separating them. From germline, CDR1 is LNHDA and CDR2 SQIVND (reference sequence). The CDR3 covers 15 residues. Profiling relied on immunoSEQ multiplex PCR, and the TCRdb table lists in-frame clones only, not all of them. The repertoire includes around 300,000 clones, around 85% of them detected once, and roughly 1% sits in the top ten. Sequencing used PBMCs. This clonotype was sampled from a woman aged 18-35 years in good health and CMV-seronegative. The rearrangement joins TRBV19 to TRBJ1-1, with unresolved D. The CDR3 spells CASSISIQRNTEAFF. In nucleotides, the CDR3 is TGTGCCAGTAGTATTTCCATCCAGCGGAACACTGAAGCTTTCTTT. Combining the CDR3 with reference TRBV19 and TRBJ1-1 gives the whole variable domain DGGITQSPKYLFRKEGQNVTLSCEQNLNHDAMYWYRQDPGQGLRLIYYSQIVNDFQKGDIAEGYSVSREKKESFPLTVTSAQKNPTAFYLCASSISIQRNTEAFFGQGTRLTVV.